The clone carrying this T cell receptor beta chain was recorded many times. The antigen is undetermined. These data come from a study of prognosis after radiotherapy for stage I lung cancer. The wider study: The patients, all with stage I non-small cell lung cancer, were enrolled between early 2018 and January 2019.

For each of two time points, an approximately 6.1-milliliter draw of peripheral blood was taken. Points from the study as a whole: Counted unique TCR clones declined after stereotactic body radiation therapy (median approximately 10,000 versus 7,000). Lower Shannon entropy after stereotactic body radiation therapy was observed in patients who went on to develop distant metastases.

The V end was cut by 4 bases, the J end by 9 bases, with 14 bases between. CDR1 and CDR2 (germline): SGHDT, YYEEEE. The CDR3 sequence is 13 residues long. Researchers used two-round multiplex PCR to amplify TCR beta CDR3 starting from genomic DNA. Gene-specific primers for each TRBV and TRBJ gene drove first-round PCR. TCRdb recomputed calls from the multiplex PCR reads with MiXCR, one row per CDR3 protein. This table has around 30,000 distinct CDR3 sequences, approximately 36% appearing once. The chain joins TRBV5-6 to TRBJ2-1; no definite D call. This TCR came from a donor older than 45 with non-small cell lung cancer. Material: PBMCs, obtained before or after stereotactic body radiation therapy (not recorded which). The CDR3 region has the DNA TGTGCCAGCAGCGGTGATCCTTCGGGTGAGCAGTTCTTC. Translated, it gives CASSGDPSGEQFF.